What follows is one T cell receptor beta chain and its context. This CDR3 region has 11 residues. Trimming took off 6 bases at V and 5 bases at J, with 10 bases between the two ends. The germline V gene has CDR1 DFQATT and CDR2 SNEGSKA (reference sequence). This sample was included in a study of blood T cell repertoires in COVID-19. Background on the study: Sites in the United States, Italy and Spain provided acute and convalescent COVID-19 samples.

The authors' processing: The assay estimated nucleated cells by amplifying reference gene primers. TCRdb's copy holds only in-frame clones and misses some; the assay was immunoSEQ multiplex PCR. The V and J calls and clone size were taken over from that table, and D and trimming were inferred from the DNA. Altogether just over 50,000 clones are present, about 90% being singletons, with the ten largest covering less than 20%. Sample: peripheral blood. This chain links TRBV20-1 with TRBJ1-2; D remains unclear. The receptor was derived from a human donor with active COVID-19. The donor label of this sample is uncertain. CDR3 coding DNA: TGCAGTGCCGCCGGAGGGTATGGCTACACCTTC. Translating it yields CSAAGGYGYTF.